A selection of T cell receptor beta chains follows, all from one sample in a study of patients and donors after allogeneic stem cell transplantation. TCRdb re-called the RT-PCR reads through MiXCR, storing one row per CDR3 protein. The sample contains about a million distinct CDR3 sequences, about 20% of which appear only once. The sample was blood, either unsorted or a sorted T cell fraction (not recorded which). The source of these receptors is a human donor who was either an allogeneic HSCT recipient or a stem cell or donor lymphocyte infusion donor (not recorded which). It is not recorded whose cells these are; they may come from a transplant donor. Each CDR3 is given without its conserved first and last residue.

j_call,v_call,cdr3_aa
TRBJ2-3,TRBV7-2,ASSLAGGPRDTQY
TRBJ2-1,TRBV4-3,ASSHRKGGGRHGEQF
TRBJ1-2,TRBV25-1,ASSPRGENYGYT
TRBJ2-2,TRBV20-1,SARGLADSNTGELF
TRBJ1-3,TRBV6-5,ASSYFNRAVASGNTIY
TRBJ1-1,TRBV7-9,ASSFSRLGGTEAF
TRBJ2-1,TRBV20-1,SARVRDRGSSRGNEQF
TRBJ1-1,TRBV20-1,SALEIRDTEAF
TRBJ2-1,TRBV2,ASILDRSSYNEQF
TRBJ1-2,TRBV5-1,ASSLPGARTNYGYT
TRBJ2-7,TRBV6-2/TRBV6-3,ASRTGTYFYEQY
TRBJ2-5,TRBV9,ASSGSSGRSQETQY
TRBJ2-7,TRBV12-3/TRBV12-4,ASSFQRASHEQY
TRBJ2-7,TRBV11-2,ASSLTHYTGTGGYEQY
TRBJ1-1,TRBV7-9,ASRLTATNTEAF
TRBJ1-6,TRBV15,ATGRDARGSSPLH
TRBJ2-3,TRBV11-2,ASSFEPSTDTQY
TRBJ2-1,TRBV27,ASSFGAWDRYNEQF
TRBJ2-7,TRBV9,ASSANRGEQY
TRBJ2-7,TRBV12-3/TRBV12-4,ASSPGSAYEQY
TRBJ2-3,TRBV9,ASSVEVRTDTQY
TRBJ2-7,TRBV6-1,ASNLFPSDRAGEQY
TRBJ2-7,TRBV13,ASSLGNHPGGPYEQY
TRBJ2-7,TRBV9,ASSVGLAEVYEQY
TRBJ2-3,TRBV2,ASSPRAGEGADTQY